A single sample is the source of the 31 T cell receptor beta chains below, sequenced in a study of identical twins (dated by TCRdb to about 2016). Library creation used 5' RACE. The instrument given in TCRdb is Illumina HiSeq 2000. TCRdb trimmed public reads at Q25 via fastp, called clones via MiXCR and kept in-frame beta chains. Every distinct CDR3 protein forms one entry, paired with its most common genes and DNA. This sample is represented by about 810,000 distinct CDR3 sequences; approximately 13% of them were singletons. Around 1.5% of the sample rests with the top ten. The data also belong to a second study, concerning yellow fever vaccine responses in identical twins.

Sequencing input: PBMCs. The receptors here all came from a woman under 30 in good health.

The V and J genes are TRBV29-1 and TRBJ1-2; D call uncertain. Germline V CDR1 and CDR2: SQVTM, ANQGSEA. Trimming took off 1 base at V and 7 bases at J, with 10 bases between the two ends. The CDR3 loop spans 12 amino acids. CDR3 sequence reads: CSVEARWGGYTF. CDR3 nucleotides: TGCAGCGTTGAAGCTCGGTGGGGTGGCTACACCTTC.

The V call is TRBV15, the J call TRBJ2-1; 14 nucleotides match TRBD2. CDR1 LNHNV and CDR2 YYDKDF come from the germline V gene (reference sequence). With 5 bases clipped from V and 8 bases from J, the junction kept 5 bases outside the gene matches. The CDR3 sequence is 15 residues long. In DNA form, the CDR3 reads TGTGCCACCAGCCGACTAGCGGGGGGGTTCGATGAGCAGTTCTTC. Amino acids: CATSRLAGGFDEQFF.

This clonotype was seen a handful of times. In DNA form, the CDR3 reads TGTGCCAGCAGCTTACAGACAGGGAGAGAGACCCAGTACTTC. Amino acids: CASSLQTGRETQYF. The chain combines TRBV5-6 with TRBJ2-5; 7 nucleotides match TRBD1. V shed 2 bases and J 4 bases; nucleotides not matched to a gene: 5. This CDR3 comprises 14 residues. Germline V CDR1 and CDR2: SGHDT, YYEEEE. The full variable domain, its missing parts supplied by reference TRBV5-6 and TRBJ2-5, is DAGVTQSPTHLIKTRGQQVTLRCSPKSGHDTVSWYQQALGQGPQFIFQYYEEEERQRGNFPDRFSGHQFPNYSSELNVNALLLGDSALYLCASSLQTGRETQYFGPGTRLLVL.

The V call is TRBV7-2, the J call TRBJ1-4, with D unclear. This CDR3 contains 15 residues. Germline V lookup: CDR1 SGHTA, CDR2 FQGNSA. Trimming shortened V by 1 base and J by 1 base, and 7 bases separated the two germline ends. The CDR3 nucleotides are TGTGCCAGCAGCTTAGTCGTCGTAACTAATGAAAAACTGTTTTTT. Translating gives CASSLVVVTNEKLFF.

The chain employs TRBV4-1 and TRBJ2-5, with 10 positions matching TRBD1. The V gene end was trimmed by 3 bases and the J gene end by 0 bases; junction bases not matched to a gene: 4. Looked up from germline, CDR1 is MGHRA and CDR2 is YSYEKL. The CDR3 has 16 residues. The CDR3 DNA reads TGCGCCAGCAGCCATTTGGACAGGGGGTACCAAGAGACCCAGTACTTC. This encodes CASSHLDRGYQETQYF.

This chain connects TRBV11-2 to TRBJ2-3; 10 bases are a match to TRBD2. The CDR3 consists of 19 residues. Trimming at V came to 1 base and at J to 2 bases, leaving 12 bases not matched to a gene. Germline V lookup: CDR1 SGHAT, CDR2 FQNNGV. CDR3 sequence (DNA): TGTGCCAGCAGCTTAGGACTAGCGGGCCCCCTATTAAACACAGATACGCAGTATTTT. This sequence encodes CASSLGLAGPLLNTDTQYF.

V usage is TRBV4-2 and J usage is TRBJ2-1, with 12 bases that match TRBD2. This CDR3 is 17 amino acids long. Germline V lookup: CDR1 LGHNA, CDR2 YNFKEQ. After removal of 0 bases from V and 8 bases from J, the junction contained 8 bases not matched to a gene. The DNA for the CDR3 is TGTGCCAGCAGCCAAGACCCCCTAGCGGGAGGGCCTGATGAGCAGTTCTTC. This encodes CASSQDPLAGGPDEQFF.

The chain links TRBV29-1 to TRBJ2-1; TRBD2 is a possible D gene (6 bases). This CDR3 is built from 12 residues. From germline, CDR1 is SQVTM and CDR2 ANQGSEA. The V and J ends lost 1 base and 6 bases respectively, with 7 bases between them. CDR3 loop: CSVEGRGNEQFF. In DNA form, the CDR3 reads TGCAGCGTTGAAGGGAGGGGCAATGAGCAGTTCTTC.

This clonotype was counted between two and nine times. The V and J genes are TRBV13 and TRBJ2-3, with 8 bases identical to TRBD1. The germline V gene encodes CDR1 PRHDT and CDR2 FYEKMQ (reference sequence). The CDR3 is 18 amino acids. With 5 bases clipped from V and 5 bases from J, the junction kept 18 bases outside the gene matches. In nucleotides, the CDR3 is TGTGCCAGCAGCGAACTGCAAACGACAGGGGAAGAAAGAGATACGCAGTATTTT. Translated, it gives CASSELQTTGEERDTQYF.

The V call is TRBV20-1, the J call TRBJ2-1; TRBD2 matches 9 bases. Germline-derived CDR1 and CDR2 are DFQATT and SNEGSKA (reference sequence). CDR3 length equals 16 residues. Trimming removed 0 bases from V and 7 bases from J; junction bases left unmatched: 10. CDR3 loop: CSARDGGGGARNEQFF. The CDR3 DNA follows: TGCAGTGCTAGAGATGGGGGCGGGGGGGCACGGAATGAGCAGTTCTTC.

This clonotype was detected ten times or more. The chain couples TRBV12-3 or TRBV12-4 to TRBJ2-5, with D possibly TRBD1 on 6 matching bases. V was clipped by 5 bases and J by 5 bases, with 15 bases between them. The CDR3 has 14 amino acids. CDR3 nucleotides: TGTGCCAGCAGTCCGACAGGCTCCTCGGAGACCCAGTACTTC. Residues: CASSPTGSSETQYF.

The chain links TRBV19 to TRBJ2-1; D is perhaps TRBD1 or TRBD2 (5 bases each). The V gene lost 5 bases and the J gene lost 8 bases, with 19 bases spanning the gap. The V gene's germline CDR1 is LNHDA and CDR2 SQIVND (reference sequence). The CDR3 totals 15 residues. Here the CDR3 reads CASSPRDLWSDEQFF. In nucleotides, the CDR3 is TGTGCCAGTAGTCCCCGGGACCTGTGGAGTGATGAGCAGTTCTTC.

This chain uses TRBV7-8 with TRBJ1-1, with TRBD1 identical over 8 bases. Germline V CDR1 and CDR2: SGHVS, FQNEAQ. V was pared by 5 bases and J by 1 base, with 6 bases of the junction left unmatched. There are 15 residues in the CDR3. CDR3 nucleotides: TGTGCCAGCAGCGACGACAGGGGAAAGAACACTGAAGCTTTCTTT. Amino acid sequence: CASSDDRGKNTEAFF.

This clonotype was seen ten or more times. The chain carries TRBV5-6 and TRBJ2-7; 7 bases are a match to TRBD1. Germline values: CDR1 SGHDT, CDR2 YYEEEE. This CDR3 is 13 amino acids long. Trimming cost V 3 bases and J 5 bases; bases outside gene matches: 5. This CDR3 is CASSSTGSDEQYV. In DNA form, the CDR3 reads TGTGCCAGCAGCTCGACAGGGAGCGACGAGCAGTACGTC.

The CDR3 reads CASSPRTNYRGETQYF. CDR3 nucleotide sequence: TGTGCCAGCAGCCCACGGACAAACTACCGGGGGGAGACCCAGTACTTC. The chain couples TRBV7-9 to TRBJ2-5, with TRBD2 as a possible D gene (6 bases). Germline V gene data show CDR1 as SEHNR and CDR2 as FQNEAQ (reference sequence). CDR3 length: 16 residues. Trimming took 5 bases from V and 5 from J, leaving 21 bases between them.

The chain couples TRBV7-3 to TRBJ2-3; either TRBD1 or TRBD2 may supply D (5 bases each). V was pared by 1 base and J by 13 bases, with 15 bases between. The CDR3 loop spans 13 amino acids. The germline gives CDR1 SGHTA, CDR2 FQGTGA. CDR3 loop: CASSLNVGTSEYF. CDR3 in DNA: TGTGCCAGCAGCTTAAACGTAGGGACCTCTGAGTATTTT.

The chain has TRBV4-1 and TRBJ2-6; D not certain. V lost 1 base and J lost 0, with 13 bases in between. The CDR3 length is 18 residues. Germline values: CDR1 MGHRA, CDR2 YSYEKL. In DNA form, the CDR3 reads TGCGCCAGCAGCCAAGTAGTGCCCCCAGACTCTGGGGCCAACGTCCTGACTTTC. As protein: CASSQVVPPDSGANVLTF.

In DNA, the CDR3 is TGCGCCAGCAGCCAAGTATCGGCCTCGGAGCAGTTCTTC. The encoded protein is CASSQVSASEQFF. The rearrangement joins TRBV4-1 to TRBJ2-1; no firm D call. The CDR3 sequence is 13 residues long. The germline V gene encodes CDR1 MGHRA and CDR2 YSYEKL. V was trimmed by 1 base and J by 10 bases, leaving 11 bases between them.

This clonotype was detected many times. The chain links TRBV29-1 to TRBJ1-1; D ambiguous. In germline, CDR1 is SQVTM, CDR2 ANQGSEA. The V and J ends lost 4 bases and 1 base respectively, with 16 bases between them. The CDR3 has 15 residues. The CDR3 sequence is CSVVPLQAPNTEAFF. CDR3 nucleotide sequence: TGCAGCGTTGTTCCCCTCCAGGCTCCGAACACTGAAGCTTTCTTT.

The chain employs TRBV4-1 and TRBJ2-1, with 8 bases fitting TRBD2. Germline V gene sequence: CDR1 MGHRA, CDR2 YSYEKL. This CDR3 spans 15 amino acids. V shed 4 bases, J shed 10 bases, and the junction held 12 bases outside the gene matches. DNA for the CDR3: TGCGCCAGCAGCCCCCTGGGGACTAGGGGCAAGGAGCAGTTCTTC. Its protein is CASSPLGTRGKEQFF.

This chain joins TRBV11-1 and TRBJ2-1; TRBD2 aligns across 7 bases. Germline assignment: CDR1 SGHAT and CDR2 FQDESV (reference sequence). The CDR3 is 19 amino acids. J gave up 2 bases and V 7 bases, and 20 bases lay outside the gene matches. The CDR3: CASIRSGLPILSTYNEQFF. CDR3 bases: TGTGCCAGCATAAGATCGGGACTACCCATCTTAAGCACCTACAATGAGCAGTTCTTC.

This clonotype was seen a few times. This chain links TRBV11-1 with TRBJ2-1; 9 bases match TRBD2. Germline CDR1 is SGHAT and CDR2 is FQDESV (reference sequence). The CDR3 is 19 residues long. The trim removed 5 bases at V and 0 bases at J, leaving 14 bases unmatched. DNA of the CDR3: TGTGCCAGCAGCAGAGGGGGGCTAGCGGGGCCGAGCTCCTACAATGAGCAGTTCTTC. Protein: CASSRGGLAGPSSYNEQFF.

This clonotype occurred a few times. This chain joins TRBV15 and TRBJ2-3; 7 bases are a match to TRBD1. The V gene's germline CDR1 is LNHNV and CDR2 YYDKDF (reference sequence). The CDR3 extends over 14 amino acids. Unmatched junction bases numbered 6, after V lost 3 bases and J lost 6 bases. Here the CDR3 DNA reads TGTGCCACCAGCAGGAGACAGGGTTGGGATACGCAGTATTTT. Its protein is CATSRRQGWDTQYF.

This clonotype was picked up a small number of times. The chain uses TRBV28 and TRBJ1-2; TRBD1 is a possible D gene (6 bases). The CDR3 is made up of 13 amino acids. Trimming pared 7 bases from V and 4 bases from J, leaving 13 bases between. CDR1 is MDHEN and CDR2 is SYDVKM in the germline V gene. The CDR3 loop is CASMGGESYGYTF. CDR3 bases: TGTGCCAGCATGGGGGGCGAAAGCTATGGCTACACCTTC.

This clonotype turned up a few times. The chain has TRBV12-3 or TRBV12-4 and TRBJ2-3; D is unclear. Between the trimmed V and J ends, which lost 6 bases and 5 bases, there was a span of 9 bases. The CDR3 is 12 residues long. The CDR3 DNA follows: TGTGCCAGCAGAACTCACGTAGATACGCAGTATTTT. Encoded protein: CASRTHVDTQYF.

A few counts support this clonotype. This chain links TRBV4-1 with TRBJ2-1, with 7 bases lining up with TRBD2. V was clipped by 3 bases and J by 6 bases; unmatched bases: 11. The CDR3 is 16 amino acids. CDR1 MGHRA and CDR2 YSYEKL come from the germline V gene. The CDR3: CASSQLTGTTFNEQFF. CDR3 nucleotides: TGCGCCAGCAGCCAGCTTACCGGGACTACTTTCAATGAGCAGTTCTTC.

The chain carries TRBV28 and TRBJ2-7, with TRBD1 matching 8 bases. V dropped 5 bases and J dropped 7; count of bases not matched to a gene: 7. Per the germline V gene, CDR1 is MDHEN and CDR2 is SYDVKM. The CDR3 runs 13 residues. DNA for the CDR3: TGTGCCAGCAGTCAGGGGGCTCGGGGTGAGCAGTACTTC. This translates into CASSQGARGEQYF.

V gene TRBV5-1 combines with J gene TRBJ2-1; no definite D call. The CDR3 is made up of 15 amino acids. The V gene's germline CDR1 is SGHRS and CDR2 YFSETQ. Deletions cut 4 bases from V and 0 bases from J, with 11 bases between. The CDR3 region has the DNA TGCGCCAGCAGCACGGAAGCCTACTCCTACAATGAGCAGTTCTTC. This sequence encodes CASSTEAYSYNEQFF.

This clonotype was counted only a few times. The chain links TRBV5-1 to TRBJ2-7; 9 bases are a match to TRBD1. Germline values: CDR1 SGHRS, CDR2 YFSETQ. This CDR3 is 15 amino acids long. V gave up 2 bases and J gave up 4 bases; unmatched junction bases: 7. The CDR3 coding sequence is TGCGCCAGCAGCTTAGCTGGGACAGGGCTGTACGAGCAGTACTTC. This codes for CASSLAGTGLYEQYF.

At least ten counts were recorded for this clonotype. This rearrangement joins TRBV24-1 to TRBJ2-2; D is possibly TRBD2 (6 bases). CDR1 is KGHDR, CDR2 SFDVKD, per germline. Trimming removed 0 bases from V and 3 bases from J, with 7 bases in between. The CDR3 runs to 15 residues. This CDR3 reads CATSDLGEDTGELFF. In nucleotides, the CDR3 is TGTGCCACCAGTGATTTGGGGGAGGACACCGGGGAGCTGTTTTTT.

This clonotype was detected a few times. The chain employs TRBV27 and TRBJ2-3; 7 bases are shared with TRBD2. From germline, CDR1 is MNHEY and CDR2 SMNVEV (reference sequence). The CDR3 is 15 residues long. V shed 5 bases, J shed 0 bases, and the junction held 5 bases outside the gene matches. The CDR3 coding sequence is TGTGCCAGCAGTATTGGACTAGGGAGCACAGATACGCAGTATTTT. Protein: CASSIGLGSTDTQYF.